The entry that follows covers one TCR beta chain sequence. The sample originates from a study of blood T cells in healthy people across ages. Germline trimming cut 1 base from V and 2 bases from J; bases unmatched to any gene: 6. The germline gives CDR1 SGHVS, CDR2 FQNEAQ. The CDR3 extends over 17 amino acids. A second PCR of roughly 6 to 12 cycles used a sample-barcoded 5' primer and a J-beta primer mix. Unique molecular identifiers of 12 random nucleotides labeled each cDNA. A single record per CDR3 protein comes from TCRdb applying MiXCR to the 5' RACE reads. The sample lists fewer than 950,000 distinct CDR3 sequences, roughly 53% occurring once.

V gene TRBV7-8 combines with J gene TRBJ2-1; 9 bases agree with TRBD2. Material for sequencing was blood. The receptor was isolated from a man older than 75 in good health. The chain's CDR3 is CASSLGQAGGPYNEQFF. CDR3 sequence (DNA): TGTGCCAGCAGCTTAGGGCAGGCGGGAGGGCCCTACAATGAGCAGTTCTTC.